This TCR beta chain was identified in a study of blood T cells in healthy people across ages. The authors ran a second PCR of 7 to 11 cycles using a sample-barcoded 5' primer and a J-beta primer mix. A single record per CDR3 protein comes from TCRdb applying MiXCR to the 5' RACE reads. The table includes 700,000 or so distinct CDR3 sequences, over 20% detected once. The individuals who served as donors were healthy Caucasians living in Russia, aged about 6 to 100. Whole-study results and caveats: When set beside aged donors, long-lived donors presented more naive CD4+ cells and higher diversity. Any conclusive comparison of naive versus antigen-experienced cells was prevented by using unsorted PBMCs.

CDR3 size: 13 residues. Germline CDR1 is SGHRS and CDR2 is YFSETQ. V lost 4 bases and J lost 10, with 17 bases in between. This clonotype has more than one count but fewer than ten. Its target is not known. This chain connects TRBV5-1 to TRBJ1-1; D not certain. Material for sequencing was blood. This TCR derives from a man in his sixties or seventies in good health. In DNA form, the CDR3 reads TGCGCCAGCAGCGAACGACTGGGCCGGGGAGCTTTCTTT. It encodes CASSERLGRGAFF. The complete variable domain, with remaining parts taken from reference TRBV5-1 and TRBJ1-1, reads KAGVTQTPRYLIKTRGQQVTLSCSPISGHRSVSWYQQTPGQGLQFLFEYFSETQRNKGNFPGRFSGRQFSNSRSEMNVSTLELGDSALYLCASSERLGRGAFFGQGTRLTVV.